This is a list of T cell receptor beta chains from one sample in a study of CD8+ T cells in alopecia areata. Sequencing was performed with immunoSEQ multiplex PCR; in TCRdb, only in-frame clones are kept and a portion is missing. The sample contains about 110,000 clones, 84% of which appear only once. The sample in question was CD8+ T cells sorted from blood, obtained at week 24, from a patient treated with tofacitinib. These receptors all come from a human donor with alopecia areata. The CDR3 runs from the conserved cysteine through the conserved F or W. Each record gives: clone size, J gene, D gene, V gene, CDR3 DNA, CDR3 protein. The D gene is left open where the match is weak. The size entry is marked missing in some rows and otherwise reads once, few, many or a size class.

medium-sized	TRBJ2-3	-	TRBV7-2	TGTGCCAGCAGCTTAGGGGTGGCACTAGGAACCACAGATACGCAGTATTTT	CASSLGVALGTTDTQYF
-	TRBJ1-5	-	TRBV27	TGTGCCAGCAGTTTCGGCAGCGCCAATCAGCCCCAGCATTTT	CASSFGSANQPQHF
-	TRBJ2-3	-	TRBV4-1	TGCGCCAGCAGCCTCGCCATGGGGGTAGGGAAAGATACGCAGTATTTT	CASSLAMGVGKDTQYF
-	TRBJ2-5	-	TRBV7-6	TGTGCCAGCAGGTCGGGGGACACTGACTTGACGACCCAGTACTTC	CASRSGDTDLTTQYF
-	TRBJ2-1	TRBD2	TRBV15	TGTGCCACCAGCAGAGTTGGCGGGGGGCGCAATGAGCAGTTCTTC	CATSRVGGGRNEQFF
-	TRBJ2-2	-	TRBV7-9	TGTGCCAGCAGCTTAGTCGGGGCAAAAACCGGGGAGCTGTTTTTT	CASSLVGAKTGELFF
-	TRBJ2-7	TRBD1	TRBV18	TGTGCCAGCTCACCACTTAGGTCCGAGGACAGGGGTCCCTACGAGCAGTACTTC	CASSPLRSEDRGPYEQYF
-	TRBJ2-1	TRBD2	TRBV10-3	TGTGCCATCAGCCGGGGGGGCGCCAACAATGAGCAGTTCTTC	CAISRGGANNEQFF
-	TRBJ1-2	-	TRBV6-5	TGTGCCAGCAGGGGGCCGGACAGAGGGCTTGGCTACACCTTC	CASRGPDRGLGYTF
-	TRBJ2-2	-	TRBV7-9	TGTGCCAGCAGCCCTGGGGGGTACACCGGGGAGCTGTTTTTT	CASSPGGYTGELFF
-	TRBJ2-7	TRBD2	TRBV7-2	TGTGCCAGCAGCTTAGCCTTAGGACTAGCGGGGTTCGGGTACGAGCAGTACTTC	CASSLALGLAGFGYEQYF
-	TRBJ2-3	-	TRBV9	TGTGCCAGCAGCGTACAGGGTTCCACAGATACGCAGTATTTT	CASSVQGSTDTQYF
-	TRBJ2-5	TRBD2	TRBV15	TGTGCCACCAGCAGAGATTTAGCGGGGGAAGAGACCCAGTACTTC	CATSRDLAGEETQYF
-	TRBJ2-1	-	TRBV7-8	TGTGCCAGCAGCTTAACTGGAGCCAATGAGCAGTTCTTC	CASSLTGANEQFF
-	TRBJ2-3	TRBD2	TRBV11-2	TGTGCCAGCAGCTCGTCTAGCGGGGGGCTTGATACGCAGTATTTT	CASSSSSGGLDTQYF
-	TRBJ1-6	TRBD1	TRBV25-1	TGTGCCAGCAGTGATGGGTCGGGACAGGGGAGGAATTCACCCCTCCACTTT	CASSDGSGQGRNSPLHF
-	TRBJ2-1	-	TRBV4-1	TGCGCCAGCAACCAGGGCGATGAGCAGTTCTTC	CASNQGDEQFF
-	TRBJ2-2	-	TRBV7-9	TGTGCCAGCAGCCACCCGGTCACATCCAACACCGGGGAGCTGTTTTTT	CASSHPVTSNTGELFF
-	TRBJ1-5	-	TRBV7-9	TGTGCCAGCAGCTTAGTTGGGGAGAGCAATCAGCCCCAGCATTTT	CASSLVGESNQPQHF
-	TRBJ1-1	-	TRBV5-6	TGTGCCAGCAGCTTGGGGAAAGGGGGACGTTTGATTGGCACTGAAGCTTTCTTT	CASSLGKGGRLIGTEAFF
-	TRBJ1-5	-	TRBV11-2	TGTGCCAGCAGCTTAGGGCACGGTAATCAGCCCCAGCATTTT	CASSLGHGNQPQHF